This T cell receptor beta chain is drawn from a study of Ad26.COV2.S vaccination and SARS-CoV-2 variants. The V gene's germline CDR1 is LNHNV and CDR2 YYDKDF (reference sequence). This CDR3 contains 18 residues. Trimming stripped 0 bases from V and 3 bases from J, with 18 bases between. Treatment in this sample: around 19 received Ad26.COV2.S at low or high dose, single or two shots; about 5 received placebo; per-sample allocation not given. The investigators took samples on day 63 after the first vaccine or placebo injection. The table came from immunoSEQ multiplex PCR; TCRdb's copy has only in-frame clones and leaves some out. The data hold about 390,000 clones, with roughly nine tenths observed a single time.

Sequenced material: peripheral blood, taken in a trial of Ad26.COV2.S vaccine versus placebo. The chain combines TRBV15 with TRBJ1-5, with D maybe TRBD1 (5 bases). This clonotype was obtained from a person between 18 and 65 years old who received the Ad26.COV2.S COVID-19 vaccine or a placebo. The CDR3: CATSRDPTTETFNQPQHF. The CDR3 DNA is TGTGCCACCAGCAGAGACCCTACGACAGAGACGTTCAATCAGCCCCAGCATTTT.